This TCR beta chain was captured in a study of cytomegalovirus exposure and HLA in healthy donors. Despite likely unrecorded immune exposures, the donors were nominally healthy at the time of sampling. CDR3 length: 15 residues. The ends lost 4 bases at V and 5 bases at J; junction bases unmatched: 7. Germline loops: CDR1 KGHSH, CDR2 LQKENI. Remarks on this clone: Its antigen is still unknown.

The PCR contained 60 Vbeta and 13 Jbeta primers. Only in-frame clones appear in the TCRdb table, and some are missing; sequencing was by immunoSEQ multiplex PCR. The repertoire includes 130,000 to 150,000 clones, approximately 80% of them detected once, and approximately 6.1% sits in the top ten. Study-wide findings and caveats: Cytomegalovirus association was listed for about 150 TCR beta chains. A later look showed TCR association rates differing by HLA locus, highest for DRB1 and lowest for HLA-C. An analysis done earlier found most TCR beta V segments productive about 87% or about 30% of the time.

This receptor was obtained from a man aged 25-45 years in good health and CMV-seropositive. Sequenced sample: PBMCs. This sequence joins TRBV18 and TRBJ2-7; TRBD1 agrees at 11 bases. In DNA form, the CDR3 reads TGTGCCAGCTCACACCGGACAGGGGGCCCGAACGAGCAGTACTTC. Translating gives CASSHRTGGPNEQYF.